Listed below are T cell receptor beta chains from one sample, sequenced in a study of T cell responses to AZD1222 COVID-19 vaccine. Assay used: immunoSEQ multiplex PCR; TCRdb lists only in-frame clones, some missing. This sample has approximately 60,000 clones; 70% to 85% occur once, and the top ten carry roughly 20%. Here the sequenced sample was peripheral blood, taken on day 0 of AZD1222 vaccination. The receptors derive from an adult in good health. Each CDR3 is given with its conserved first and last residue. D genes are given only for firm matches. Rows may omit the clone size; those that give it use once, few, many or a size class.

-	TRBJ1-1	TRBV3-1/TRBV3-2	-	TGTGCCAGCAGCCCGGACAACTCGAACACTGAAGCTTTCTTT	CASSPDNSNTEAFF
-	TRBJ2-2	TRBV2	-	TGTGCCACCTCCTGGACCCCTCCTTCTAACACCGGGGAGCTGTTTTTT	CATSWTPPSNTGELFF
-	TRBJ1-1	TRBV7-8	once	TGTGCCAGCAGCTTAAGTACAGGGCCTCTAATGAACACTGAAGCTTTCTTT	CASSLSTGPLMNTEAFF
TRBD1	TRBJ1-5	TRBV4-1	-	TGCGCCAGCGGACAGGCCGGGGGGAATCAGCCCCAGCATTTT	CASGQAGGNQPQHF
-	TRBJ2-1	TRBV12-3/TRBV12-4	once	TGTGCCAGCAGTTCGGACAGTCAAACTACCCAGTTCTTC	CASSSDSQTTQFF
-	TRBJ1-4	TRBV19	-	TGTGCCAGTGCCTGGGGATTCAATGAAAAACTGTTTTTT	CASAWGFNEKLFF
TRBD1	TRBJ2-7	TRBV7-8	-	TGTGCCAGCAGCCCATTATGGACAGGGCGGACCTACGAGCAGTACTTC	CASSPLWTGRTYEQYF
-	TRBJ1-1	TRBV18	-	TGTGCCAGCTCACCAACGGGACAGAACACTGAAGCTTTCTTT	CASSPTGQNTEAFF
-	TRBJ1-2	TRBV2	-	TGTGCCAGCAGTGAAAACACCTATGGCTACACCTTC	CASSENTYGYTF
-	TRBJ2-2	TRBV28	-	TGTGCCAGCAGTTCGGGCGCGGGAGGGGAGCTGTTTTTT	CASSSGAGGELFF
-	TRBJ1-2	TRBV21-1	few	TGTGCCAGCAGCACCAAAAGGGGGGACAGGGTTAACTATGGCTACACCTTC	CASSTKRGDRVNYGYTF
TRBD1	TRBJ1-6	TRBV5-1	once	TGCGCCAGCAGCGGCGGACAGGGTCTTAATTCACCCCTCCACTTT	CASSGGQGLNSPLHF
TRBD2	TRBJ2-1	TRBV19	-	TGTGCCAGTAGTTTAACTAGCGGGACCCATGAGCAGTTCTTC	CASSLTSGTHEQFF
TRBD2	TRBJ2-3	TRBV24-1	-	TGTGCCACGGGCGGGAGTGGCACAGATACGCAGTATTTT	CATGGSGTDTQYF
TRBD1	TRBJ1-4	TRBV25-1	-	TGTGCCAGCAGTGAATGGGACAGGGAGGAAGAAAAACTGTTTTTT	CASSEWDREEEKLFF
-	TRBJ2-1	TRBV7-8	few	TGTGCCAGCAGACCAACCCTCGGGGGCCGAGGGGAGCAGTTCTTC	CASRPTLGGRGEQFF
TRBD1	TRBJ1-3	TRBV18	-	TGTGCCAGCTCACATGACAGGGGGCCTGGAAACACCATATATTTT	CASSHDRGPGNTIYF
TRBD1	TRBJ1-3	TRBV3-1/TRBV3-2	-	TGTGCCAGCAGCATCCGGACAGGGGGGGGAAACACCATATATTTT	CASSIRTGGGNTIYF
TRBD1	TRBJ1-1	TRBV27	-	TGTGCCAGCAGTTCCACAGGGGTCGGTATGAACACTGAAGCTTTCTTT	CASSSTGVGMNTEAFF
-	TRBJ2-3	TRBV5-1	-	TGCGCCAGCACCTTTTCTAGCCCCACAGATACGCAGTATTTT	CASTFSSPTDTQYF
-	TRBJ2-7	TRBV19	-	TGTGCCAGTAGTATTGAAGTCGGGAGCTCCTACGAGCAGTACTTC	CASSIEVGSSYEQYF
TRBD2	TRBJ2-2	TRBV28	-	TGTGCCAGCAGTCTAGGACTAGCGGGATTTGGGGGGAACACCGGGGAGCTGTTTTTT	CASSLGLAGFGGNTGELFF
-	TRBJ1-1	TRBV2	-	TGTGCCTGCGATGGGGGGGGCACTGAAGCTTTCTTT	CACDGGGTEAFF
-	TRBJ1-5	TRBV5-6	-	TGTGCCAGCAGCTTCAGCGGGAGGCCCAGTCAGCCCCAGCATTTT	CASSFSGRPSQPQHF
-	TRBJ2-2	TRBV5-1	-	TGCGCCAGCAGCTTACGTACAGGCACCGGGGAGCTGTTTTTT	CASSLRTGTGELFF
-	TRBJ1-6	TRBV3-1/TRBV3-2	-	TGTGCCAGCAGCCAAAGGAGTTCACCCCTCCACTTT	CASSQRSSPLHF
TRBD1	TRBJ1-1	TRBV28	-	TGTGCCAGCAATTATCTTGGGACAGGGTGGATGAACACTGAAGCTTTCTTT	CASNYLGTGWMNTEAFF
TRBD1	TRBJ1-3	TRBV10-3	few	TGTGCCATCAGTGAGTCGACAGGGAGGGAGGACACCATATATTTT	CAISESTGREDTIYF
-	TRBJ1-2	TRBV20-1	-	TGCAGTTCCTCTCAGGGATATGGCTACACCTTC	CSSSQGYGYTF
-	TRBJ1-3	TRBV2	-	TGTGCCAGCAGTGCCCGAAACTCTGGAAACACCATATATTTT	CASSARNSGNTIYF
TRBD2	TRBJ2-1	TRBV19	-	TGTGCCAGTAGCAGAAATAGCGGGAGGGGATGGAATGAGCAGTTCTTC	CASSRNSGRGWNEQFF
TRBD1	TRBJ1-5	TRBV2	-	TGTGCCAGTAAACCGGGACAGGGGGCTGGTCAGCCCCAGCATTTT	CASKPGQGAGQPQHF
TRBD1	TRBJ1-4	TRBV7-9	once	TGTGCCAGCAGCCTTGGACAGGGCAGAGAAAAACTGTTTTTT	CASSLGQGREKLFF
TRBD1	TRBJ2-5	TRBV5-6	-	TGTGCCAGCACCCCCGGACAGGGCCGGCAAGAGACCCAGTACTTC	CASTPGQGRQETQYF
-	TRBJ2-3	TRBV3-1/TRBV3-2	-	TGTGCCAGCAGCCTCGGGTCTCCGGGGACGCAGTATTTT	CASSLGSPGTQYF
-	TRBJ1-2	TRBV3-1/TRBV3-2	-	TGTGCCAGCAGCCAACCAGGGTCGGTGGGCTATGGCTACACCTTC	CASSQPGSVGYGYTF
-	TRBJ1-1	TRBV9	-	TGTGCCAGCAGCGAGGTCTCGGGTCGGGGCGAAGCTTTCTTT	CASSEVSGRGEAFF
TRBD2	TRBJ2-2	TRBV7-3	-	TGTGCCAGCAGCTTCTTAGCGGGAAGGACCGGGGAGCTGTTTTTT	CASSFLAGRTGELFF
-	TRBJ1-2	TRBV5-4	-	TGTGCCAGCAGCTTAGGGCAGGCGCCTAACTATGGCTACACCTTC	CASSLGQAPNYGYTF
TRBD1	TRBJ2-3	TRBV7-3	-	TGTGCCAGCAGCTTTTTTGACAGGGGTGTATCAGATACGCAGTATTTT	CASSFFDRGVSDTQYF
-	TRBJ2-5	TRBV5-1	-	TGCGCCAGCAGCTCGGACCATATCGGAGAGACCCAGTACTTC	CASSSDHIGETQYF
-	TRBJ1-2	TRBV7-9	-	TGTGCCAGCAGCCACGGACAGAACTATGGCTACACCTTC	CASSHGQNYGYTF
-	TRBJ2-1	TRBV10-3	-	TGTGCCATCAGTGACATCTACAATGAGCAGTTCTTC	CAISDIYNEQFF
-	TRBJ1-1	TRBV15	-	TGTGCCACCAGCCCCCCCGTTAACACTGAAGCTTTCTTT	CATSPPVNTEAFF
-	TRBJ1-1	TRBV12-3/TRBV12-4	-	TGTGCCAGCAGTCCGCGCCCCTACACTGAAGCTTTCTTT	CASSPRPYTEAFF